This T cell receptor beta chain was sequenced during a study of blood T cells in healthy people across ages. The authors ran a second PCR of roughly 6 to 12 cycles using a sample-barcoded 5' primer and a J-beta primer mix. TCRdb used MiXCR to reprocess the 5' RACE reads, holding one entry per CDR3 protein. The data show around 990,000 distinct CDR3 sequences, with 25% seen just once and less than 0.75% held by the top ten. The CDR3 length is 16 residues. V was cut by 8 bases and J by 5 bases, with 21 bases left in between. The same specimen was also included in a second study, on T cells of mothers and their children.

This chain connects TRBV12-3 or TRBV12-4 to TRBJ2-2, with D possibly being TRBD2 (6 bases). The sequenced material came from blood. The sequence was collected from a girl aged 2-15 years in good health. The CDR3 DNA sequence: TGTGCCAGCTGGGGTGGAGGGATATGGTCGACCGGGGAGCTGTTTTTT. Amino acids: CASWGGGIWSTGELFF.